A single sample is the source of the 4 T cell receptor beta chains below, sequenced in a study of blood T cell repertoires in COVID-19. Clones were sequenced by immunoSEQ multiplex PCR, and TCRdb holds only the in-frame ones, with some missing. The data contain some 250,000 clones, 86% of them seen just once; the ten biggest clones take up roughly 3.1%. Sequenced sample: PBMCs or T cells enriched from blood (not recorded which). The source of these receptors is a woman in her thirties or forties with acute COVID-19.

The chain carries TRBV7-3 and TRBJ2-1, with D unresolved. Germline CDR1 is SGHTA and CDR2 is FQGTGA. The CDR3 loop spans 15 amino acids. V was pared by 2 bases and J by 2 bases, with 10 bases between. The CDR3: CASSLAVSTYNEQFF. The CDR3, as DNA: TGTGCCAGCAGCTTAGCGGTTTCGACCTACAATGAGCAGTTCTTC.

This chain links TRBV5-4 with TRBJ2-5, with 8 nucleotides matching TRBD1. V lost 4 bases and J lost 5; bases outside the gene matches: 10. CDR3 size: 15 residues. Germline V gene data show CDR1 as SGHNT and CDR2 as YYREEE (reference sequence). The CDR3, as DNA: TGTGCCAGCAGCCCAAAGACAGGGGATTCCGAGACCCAGTACTTC. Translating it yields CASSPKTGDSETQYF.

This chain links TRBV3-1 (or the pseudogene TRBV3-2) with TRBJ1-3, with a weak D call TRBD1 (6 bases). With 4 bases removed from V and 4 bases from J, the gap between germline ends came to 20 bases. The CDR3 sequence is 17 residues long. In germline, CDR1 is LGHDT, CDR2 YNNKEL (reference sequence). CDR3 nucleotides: TGTGCCAGCAGCCCACGTTACAGGGCTTCACTGGGAAACACCATATATTTT. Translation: CASSPRYRASLGNTIYF.

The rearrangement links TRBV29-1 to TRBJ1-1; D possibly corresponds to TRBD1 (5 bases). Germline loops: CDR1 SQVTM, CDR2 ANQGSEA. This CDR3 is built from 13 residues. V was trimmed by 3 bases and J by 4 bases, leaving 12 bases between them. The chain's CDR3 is CSVDRDFGTEAFF. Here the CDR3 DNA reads TGCAGCGTTGATAGGGACTTCGGCACTGAAGCTTTCTTT.